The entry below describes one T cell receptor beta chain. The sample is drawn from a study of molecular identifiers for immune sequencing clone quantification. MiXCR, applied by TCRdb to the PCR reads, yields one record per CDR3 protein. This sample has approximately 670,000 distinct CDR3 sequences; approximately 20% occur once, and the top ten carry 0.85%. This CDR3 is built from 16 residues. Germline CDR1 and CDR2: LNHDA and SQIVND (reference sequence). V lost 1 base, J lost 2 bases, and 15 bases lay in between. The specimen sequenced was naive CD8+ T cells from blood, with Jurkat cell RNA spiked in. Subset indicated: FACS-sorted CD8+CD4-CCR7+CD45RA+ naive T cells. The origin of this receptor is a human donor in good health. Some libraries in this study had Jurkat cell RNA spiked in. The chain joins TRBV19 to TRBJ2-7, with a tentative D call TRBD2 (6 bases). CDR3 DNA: TGTGCCAGTAGTATAGGTTACGGGACTTCAACCTACGAGCAGTACTTC. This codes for CASSIGYGTSTYEQYF.